This passage covers 32 T cell receptor beta chains from one sample sequenced in a study of T cell repertoires in cytomegalovirus infection. Their antigens remain unidentified. TCRdb used MiXCR to reprocess the reads, holding one entry per CDR3 protein. The repertoire holds 40,000 to 60,000 distinct CDR3 sequences, with 20% to 25% as singletons. The starting material was CD8+ T cells from cultured PBMCs, obtained from culture after CMV antigen stimulation. The receptor source for this set is a human donor in good health (CMV status not recorded). Some clones in this sample may be carry-over from other donors' samples.

This clonotype has only a few counts. This rearrangement joins TRBV7-2 to TRBJ1-1; D gene uncertain. The germline V gene encodes CDR1 SGHTA and CDR2 FQGNSA. CDR3 length: 13 amino acids. Trimming took 4 bases from V and 5 from J, leaving 11 bases between them. CDR3 sequence reads: CASSYVDGTEAFF. The CDR3 DNA follows: TGTGCCAGCAGCTACGTTGACGGGACTGAAGCTTTCTTT.

This clonotype was counted between two and nine times. J is TRBJ2-3 and V is TRBV11-2; D call uncertain. Deletions cut 1 base from V and 2 bases from J, with 7 bases between. Per germline, CDR1 SGHAT and CDR2 FQNNGV. This CDR3 region has 14 residues. The CDR3 sequence: CASSLAIHTDTQYF. DNA for the CDR3: TGTGCCAGCAGCTTAGCTATTCACACAGATACGCAGTATTTT.

In regard to this clonotype: A single base separates this from a much larger clone, so it may be a read error. The chain carries TRBV6-2 or TRBV6-3 and TRBJ2-3; the D is unclear. Germline V CDR1 and CDR2: MNHEY, SVGEGT. This CDR3 region has 14 residues. The CDR3 nucleotides are TGTGACAGCAGTTACGGAGACAGCACAGATACGCAGTATTTT. Translated, it gives CDSSYGDSTDTQYF.

In its sample, this clonotype was seen many times. This sequence joins TRBV28 and TRBJ1-1, with TRBD1 matching over 7 bases. The trim removed 6 bases at V and 9 bases at J, leaving 4 bases unmatched. This CDR3 contains 11 residues. Per the germline V gene, CDR1 is MDHEN and CDR2 is SYDVKM. CDR3 amino acids: CASRATGQAFF. CDR3 nucleotide sequence: TGTGCCAGCAGGGCGACAGGGCAAGCTTTCTTT.

This clonotype was counted only a few times. This chain connects TRBV19 to TRBJ1-1; D is possibly TRBD1 (5 bases). Between the trimmed V and J ends, which lost 6 bases and 3 bases, there was a span of 14 bases. This CDR3 is built from 14 residues. CDR1 is LNHDA, CDR2 SQIVND, per germline (reference sequence). This chain's CDR3 is CASRKGNSDTEAFF. CDR3 nucleotide sequence: TGTGCCAGTAGGAAGGGGAACTCCGACACTGAAGCTTTCTTT. The variable domain in full, with the rest retrieved from reference TRBV19 and TRBJ1-1, is DGGITQSPKYLFRKEGQNVTLSCEQNLNHDAMYWYRQDPGQGLRLIYYSQIVNDFQKGDIAEGYSVSREKKESFPLTVTSAQKNPTAFYLCASRKGNSDTEAFFGQGTRLTVV.

The rearrangement uses TRBV12-3 or TRBV12-4 and TRBJ2-7; D remains ambiguous. CDR3 size: 14 residues. V was shortened by 7 bases and J by 0 bases, with 13 bases between the two germline ends. This CDR3 is CASNLGGSSYEQYF. The CDR3 region has the DNA TGTGCCAGCAACTTGGGCGGCAGCTCCTACGAGCAGTACTTC.

The chain joins TRBV12-3 or TRBV12-4 to TRBJ2-7, with 9 bases that match TRBD2. V lost 3 bases to trimming and J lost 2 bases; unmatched junction nucleotides: 2. The CDR3 has 14 residues. This CDR3 is CASSFGGGAYEQYF. The CDR3 DNA reads as TGTGCCAGCAGTTTCGGCGGGGGGGCCTACGAGCAGTACTTC.

This rearrangement joins TRBV6-2 or TRBV6-3 to TRBJ1-1; D not certain. The V gene lost 6 bases and the J gene lost 2 bases, with 4 bases spanning the gap. Germline V gene sequence: CDR1 MNHEY, CDR2 SVGEGT. This CDR3 region has 11 residues. CDR3 nucleotides: TGTGCCAGCAGCCGAAACACTGAAGCTTTCTTT. Its protein is CASSRNTEAFF.

The chain joins TRBV6-1 to TRBJ2-1; 7 nucleotides line up with TRBD1. Trimming took 10 bases from V and 4 from J; bases not matched to a gene: 16. The CDR3 runs 16 residues. Germline V lookup: CDR1 MNHNS, CDR2 SASEGT. The chain's CDR3 is CATFPSGTVGYNEQFF. DNA for the CDR3: TGTGCCACCTTCCCATCCGGGACAGTCGGATACAATGAGCAGTTCTTC.

J is TRBJ1-2 and V is TRBV7-8; a weak D match, TRBD1 (6 bases). Trimming removed 2 bases at V and 4 bases at J, with 14 bases between. Looked up from germline, CDR1 is SGHVS and CDR2 is FQNEAQ. The CDR3 covers 15 residues. The DNA for the CDR3 is TGTGCCAGCAGCTTAAGAGTGGGGGCTGGCTATGGCTACACCTTC. This sequence encodes CASSLRVGAGYGYTF.

The chain carries TRBV9 and TRBJ2-7; no clear D gene. The ends were cut back, 3 bases at V and 0 bases at J, with 10 bases in the middle. This CDR3 is built from 14 residues. CDR1 is SGDLS, CDR2 YYNGEE, per germline. CDR3 amino acids: CASSADSSSYEQYF. The CDR3 DNA reads TGTGCCAGCAGCGCCGACTCAAGCTCCTACGAGCAGTACTTC.

V and J are TRBV15 and TRBJ2-1; perhaps TRBD1 as D (5 bases). Looked up from germline, CDR1 is LNHNV and CDR2 is YYDKDF (reference sequence). Trimming cost V 0 bases and J 7 bases, with 10 bases left between them. This CDR3 region has 14 residues. This CDR3 reads CATSREGLGNEQFF. The CDR3, as DNA: TGTGCCACCAGCAGAGAGGGGCTAGGGAATGAGCAGTTCTTC. Drawing the rest from reference TRBV15 and TRBJ2-1, the complete variable domain is DAMVIQNPRYQVTQFGKPVTLSCSQTLNHNVMYWYQQKSSQAPKLLFHYYDKDFNNEADTPDNFQSRRPNTSFCFLDIRSPGLGDTAMYLCATSREGLGNEQFFGPGTRLTVL.

CDR3 region: CASSLDRDYNSPLHF. The CDR3 nucleotides read TGTGCCAGCAGCTTAGACAGGGACTATAATTCACCCCTCCACTTT. The chain combines TRBV7-2 with TRBJ1-6; TRBD1 is a possible D gene (6 bases). Germline V gene sequence: CDR1 SGHTA, CDR2 FQGNSA. Trimming took 1 base from V and 3 from J, leaving 7 bases between them. The CDR3 runs 15 residues.

This clonotype was detected a few times. The chain couples TRBV24-1 to TRBJ2-3; TRBD2 is a possible D gene (6 bases). CDR3 length: 14 amino acids. Trimming took off 6 bases at V and 1 base at J, with 10 bases between the two ends. Germline V gives CDR1 KGHDR, CDR2 SFDVKD. The CDR3 loop is CATSPSGGTDTQYF. The CDR3, as DNA: TGTGCCACCAGTCCCTCGGGGGGCACAGATACGCAGTATTTT.

This clonotype was seen only a few times. This chain connects TRBV12-3 or TRBV12-4 to TRBJ2-7; 7 bases map to TRBD1. The trim removed 6 bases at V and 3 bases at J, leaving 5 bases unmatched. This CDR3 has 13 amino acids. CDR3 sequence: CASRDRANYEQYF. The CDR3 DNA is TGTGCCAGCAGAGACAGGGCAAACTACGAGCAGTACTTC.

This clonotype has only a few counts. The chain carries TRBV12-3 or TRBV12-4 and TRBJ2-7; 8 nucleotides agree with TRBD1. Germline trimming cut 5 bases from V and 2 bases from J; bases unmatched to any gene: 11. This CDR3 is built from 16 residues. CDR3 sequence reads: CASSESSGQVTYEQYF. Written as DNA, the CDR3 is TGTGCCAGCAGTGAGTCGTCGGGACAGGTGACCTACGAGCAGTACTTC.

This clonotype was observed at least ten times. V is TRBV7-2 and J is TRBJ2-7; maybe TRBD2 (5 bases). Germline CDR1 reads SGHTA; CDR2 reads FQGNSA. This CDR3 comprises 12 residues. V lost 3 bases and J lost 6, with 9 bases in between. The CDR3 DNA reads as TGTGCCAGCAGCTTGGGGAGTGCCGAGCAGTACTTC. It encodes CASSLGSAEQYF.

This CDR3 reads CASSPRVGEQFF. The CDR3 DNA is TGTGCCAGCAGCCCCAGGGTAGGTGAGCAGTTCTTC. This chain uses TRBV6-2 or TRBV6-3 with TRBJ2-1, with D perhaps matching TRBD1 (5 bases). The length of the CDR3 is 12 residues. Trimming left V 6 bases short and J 9 bases short, with 12 bases between. The germline V gene has CDR1 MNHEY and CDR2 SVGEGT.

The chain combines TRBV6-5 with TRBJ2-7, with D hard to call. Germline V gene sequence: CDR1 MNHEY, CDR2 SVGAGI. V was clipped by 6 bases and J by 1 base, with 10 bases between them. The CDR3 is 13 residues long. As DNA, the CDR3 is TGTGCCAGCAGCCGCAGGAAATCCTACGAGCAGTACTTC. Translated, it gives CASSRRKSYEQYF.

The rearrangement links TRBV7-8 to TRBJ2-2; TRBD2 aligns across 8 bases. The CDR3 is 16 residues long. Germline values: CDR1 SGHVS, CDR2 FQNEAQ. Trimming cost V 4 bases and J 3 bases; bases outside gene matches: 7. CDR3 amino acids: CASSSGVAGYTGELFF. In DNA, the CDR3 is TGTGCCAGCAGCTCCGGGGTAGCGGGGTACACCGGGGAGCTGTTTTTT.

This clonotype was seen a few times. The CDR3 region has the DNA TGTGCCAGCAGCTTAGTACCGTCGGAGCCCCAGCATTTT. This encodes CASSLVPSEPQHF. The V call is TRBV7-2, the J call TRBJ1-5, with D uncertain. The CDR3 extends over 13 amino acids. CDR1 SGHTA and CDR2 FQGNSA come from the germline V gene. The V gene lost 1 base and the J gene lost 8 bases, with 9 bases spanning the gap.

V gene TRBV7-6 combines with J gene TRBJ2-7, with D possibly TRBD1 on 6 matching bases. This CDR3 comprises 13 residues. The V end was cut by 5 bases, the J end by 1 base, with 9 bases between. Germline CDR1 reads SGHVS; CDR2 reads FNYEAQ. The CDR3 loop is CASSPRGSYEQYF. CDR3 DNA sequence: TGTGCCAGCAGCCCCAGGGGTTCCTACGAGCAGTACTTC.

This clonotype has a handful of counts. V is TRBV7-9 and J is TRBJ2-5, with 7 bases matching TRBD1. The CDR3 loop spans 16 amino acids. CDR1 and CDR2 (germline): SEHNR, FQNEAQ (reference sequence). V lost 3 bases to trimming and J lost 5 bases; unmatched junction nucleotides: 12. The DNA for the CDR3 is TGTGCCAGCAGCTTTGTGACAGGGAGAGATAAGGAGACCCAGTACTTC. It translates to CASSFVTGRDKETQYF.

This clonotype came up a few times. This rearrangement joins TRBV4-2 to TRBJ2-2; the D gene is possibly TRBD2 (6 bases). This CDR3 region has 14 residues. V dropped 3 bases and J dropped 6 bases, with 11 bases sitting between them. CDR1 and CDR2 from the germline V gene are LGHNA and YNFKEQ. This CDR3 reads CASSHLREAGELFF. The CDR3 DNA reads as TGTGCCAGCAGCCATCTCAGGGAGGCCGGGGAGCTGTTTTTT.

Comment on this clonotype: A read error may be the cause here, since a much bigger clone is one base away. J is TRBJ2-3 and V is TRBV27; D unresolved. CDR1 and CDR2 from the germline V gene are MNHEY and SMNVEV (reference sequence). V shed 2 bases and J shed 3 bases, with 6 bases lying between them. This CDR3 is built from 13 residues. In nucleotides, the CDR3 is TGTGCCAGCAGTTTAGAAGTTACAGATACGCAGTATTTT. It is translated as CASSLEVTDTQYF.

The chain is built from TRBV15 and TRBJ2-1, with a possible D match to TRBD1 (6 bases). The CDR3 length is 15 residues. The germline CDR1 and CDR2 sequences are LNHNV and YYDKDF (reference sequence). V shed 3 bases and J shed 2 bases, with 11 bases lying between them. CDR3 bases: TGTGCCACCAGCAGTAAGGACAGACCCTACAATGAGCAGTTCTTC. The encoded protein is CATSSKDRPYNEQFF.

This clonotype was detected only a few times. The genes are TRBV20-1 and TRBJ2-3, with 12 bases matching TRBD1. Germline assignment: CDR1 DFQATT and CDR2 SNEGSKA (reference sequence). This CDR3 has 14 residues. J lost 3 bases, V lost 6 bases, and 4 bases had no gene match. Here the CDR3 reads CSAGTGGWTDTQYF. For the CDR3, the DNA is TGCAGTGCCGGGACAGGGGGCTGGACAGATACGCAGTATTTT.

This sequence joins TRBV6-2 or TRBV6-3 and TRBJ2-1; TRBD2 might be the D (6 bases). The CDR3 sequence is 15 residues long. V was trimmed by 5 bases and J by 4 bases, leaving 15 bases between them. Germline lookup yields CDR1 MNHEY and CDR2 SVGEGT. The CDR3 loop reads CASSVRDSIYNEQFF. CDR3 nucleotides: TGTGCCAGCAGTGTCCGGGACTCCATTTACAATGAGCAGTTCTTC.

The J gene is TRBJ2-1, the V gene TRBV7-8, with 12 positions matching TRBD2. The germline V gene encodes CDR1 SGHVS and CDR2 FQNEAQ. The CDR3 loop spans 18 amino acids. Trimming took 5 bases from V and 5 from J; bases not matched to a gene: 13. The CDR3 DNA sequence: TGTGCCAGCAGCAGAGAGACTAGCGGGAGTAAGGGGGACAATGAGCAGTTCTTC. It translates to CASSRETSGSKGDNEQFF.

The chain combines TRBV19 with TRBJ1-4; unclear D gene. Trimming took off 0 bases at V and 8 bases at J, with 13 bases between the two ends. The CDR3 is made up of 15 amino acids. Germline assignment: CDR1 LNHDA and CDR2 SQIVND (reference sequence). The CDR3, as DNA: TGTGCCAGTAGTATAGACGCGGTCCGGCGAGAAAAACTGTTTTTT. Translated: CASSIDAVRREKLFF.

The chain uses TRBV7-2 and TRBJ1-5; TRBD1 might be the D (5 bases). Trimming cost V 2 bases and J 7 bases, with 9 bases left between them. The CDR3 runs to 13 residues. CDR1 is SGHTA and CDR2 is FQGNSA in the germline V gene. Written as DNA, the CDR3 is TGTGCCAGCAGCTTAAACGGGGCGCAGCCCCAGCATTTT. Amino acids: CASSLNGAQPQHF.

The genes are TRBV27 and TRBJ1-6; tentatively, D is TRBD1 (6 bases). The V gene's germline CDR1 is MNHEY and CDR2 SMNVEV (reference sequence). The CDR3 sequence is 13 residues long. V was cut by 6 bases and J by 7 bases, with 10 bases left in between. CDR3: CASSNRENSPLHF. In nucleotides, the CDR3 is TGTGCCAGCAGCAACAGGGAAAATTCACCCCTCCACTTT.